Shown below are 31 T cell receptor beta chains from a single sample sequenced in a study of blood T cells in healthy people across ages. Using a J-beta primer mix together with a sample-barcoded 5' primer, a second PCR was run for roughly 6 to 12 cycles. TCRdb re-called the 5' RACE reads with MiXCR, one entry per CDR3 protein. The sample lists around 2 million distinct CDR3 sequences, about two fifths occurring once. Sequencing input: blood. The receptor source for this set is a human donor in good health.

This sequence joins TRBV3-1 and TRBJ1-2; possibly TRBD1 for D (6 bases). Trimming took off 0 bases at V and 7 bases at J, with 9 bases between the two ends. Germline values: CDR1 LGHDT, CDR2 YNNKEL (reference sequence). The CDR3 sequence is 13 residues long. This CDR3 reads CASSQEGAAGYTF. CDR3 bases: TGTGCCAGCAGCCAAGAGGGGGCGGCTGGCTACACCTTC.

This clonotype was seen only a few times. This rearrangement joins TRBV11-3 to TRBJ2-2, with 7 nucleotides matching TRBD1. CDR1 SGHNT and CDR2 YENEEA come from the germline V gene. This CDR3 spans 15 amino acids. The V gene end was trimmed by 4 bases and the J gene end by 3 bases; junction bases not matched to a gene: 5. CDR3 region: CASSSDREDTGELFF. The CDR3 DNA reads TGTGCCAGCAGCTCCGACAGGGAAGACACCGGGGAGCTGTTTTTT.

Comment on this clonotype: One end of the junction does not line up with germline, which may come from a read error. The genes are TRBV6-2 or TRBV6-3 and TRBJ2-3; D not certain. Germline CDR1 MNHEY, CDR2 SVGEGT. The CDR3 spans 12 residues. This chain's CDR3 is CASSYGPDTQYF. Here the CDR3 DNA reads TGTGCTAGCAGTTACGGTCCAGATACGCAGTATTTT.

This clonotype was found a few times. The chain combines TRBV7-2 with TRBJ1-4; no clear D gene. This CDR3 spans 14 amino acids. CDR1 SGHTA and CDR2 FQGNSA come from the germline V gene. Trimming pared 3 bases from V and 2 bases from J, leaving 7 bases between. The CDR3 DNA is TGTGCCAGCAGCTTGACCCAGACTAATGAAAAACTGTTTTTT. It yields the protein CASSLTQTNEKLFF. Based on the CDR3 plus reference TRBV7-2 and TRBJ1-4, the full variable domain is GAGVSQSPSNKVTEKGKDVELRCDPISGHTALYWYRQSLGQGLEFLIYFQGNSAPDKSGLPSDRFSAERTGGSVSTLTIQRTQQEDSAVYLCASSLTQTNEKLFFGSGTQLSVL.

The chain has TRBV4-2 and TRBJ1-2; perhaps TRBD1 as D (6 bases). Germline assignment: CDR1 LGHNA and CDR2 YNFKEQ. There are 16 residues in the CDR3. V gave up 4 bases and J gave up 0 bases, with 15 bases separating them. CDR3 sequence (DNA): TGTGCCAGCAGCCTACAGGGATCTCCATCTAACTATGGCTACACCTTC. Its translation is CASSLQGSPSNYGYTF.

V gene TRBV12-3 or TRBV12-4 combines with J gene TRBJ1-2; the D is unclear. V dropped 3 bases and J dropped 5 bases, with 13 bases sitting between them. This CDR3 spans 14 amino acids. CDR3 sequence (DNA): TGTGCCAGCAGTTTGACGGCTACTGGATATGGCTACACCTTC. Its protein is CASSLTATGYGYTF.

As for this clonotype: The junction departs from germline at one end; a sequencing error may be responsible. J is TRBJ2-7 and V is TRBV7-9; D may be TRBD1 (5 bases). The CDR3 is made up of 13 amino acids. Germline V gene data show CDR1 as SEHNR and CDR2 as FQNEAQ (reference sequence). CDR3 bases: TGTGCTAGCAGCTTAGGGGCGGCTGGCGAGCAGTACTTC. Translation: CASSLGAAGEQYF.

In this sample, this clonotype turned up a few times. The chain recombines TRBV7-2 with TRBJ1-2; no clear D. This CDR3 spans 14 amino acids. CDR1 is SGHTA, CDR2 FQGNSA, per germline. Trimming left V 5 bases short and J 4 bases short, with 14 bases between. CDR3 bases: TGTGCCAGCAGCCAACCCGCACCGCGCTATGGCTACACCTTC. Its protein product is CASSQPAPRYGYTF. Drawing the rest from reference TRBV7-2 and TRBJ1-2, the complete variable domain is GAGVSQSPSNKVTEKGKDVELRCDPISGHTALYWYRQSLGQGLEFLIYFQGNSAPDKSGLPSDRFSAERTGGSVSTLTIQRTQQEDSAVYLCASSQPAPRYGYTFGSGTRLTVV.

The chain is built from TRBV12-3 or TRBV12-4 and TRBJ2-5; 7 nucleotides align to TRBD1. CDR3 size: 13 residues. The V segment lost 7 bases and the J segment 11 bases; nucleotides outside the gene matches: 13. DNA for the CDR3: TGTGCCAGCACGACAGGGCTCCAGCGAGGGCAGTACTTC. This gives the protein CASTTGLQRGQYF.

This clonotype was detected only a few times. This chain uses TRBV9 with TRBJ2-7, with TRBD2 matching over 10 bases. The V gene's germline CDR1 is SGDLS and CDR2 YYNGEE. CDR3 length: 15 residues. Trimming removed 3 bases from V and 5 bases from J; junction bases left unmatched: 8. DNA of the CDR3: TGTGCCAGCAGCGACGCTAGCGGGGGTGCCCACGAGCAGTACTTC. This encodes CASSDASGGAHEQYF.

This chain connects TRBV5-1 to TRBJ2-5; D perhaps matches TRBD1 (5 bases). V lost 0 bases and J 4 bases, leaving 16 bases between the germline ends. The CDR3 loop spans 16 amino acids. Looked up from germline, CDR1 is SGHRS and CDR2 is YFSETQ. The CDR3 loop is CASSLGGTGLSETQYF. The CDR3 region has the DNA TGCGCCAGCAGCTTGGGAGGTACAGGCTTATCAGAGACCCAGTACTTC.

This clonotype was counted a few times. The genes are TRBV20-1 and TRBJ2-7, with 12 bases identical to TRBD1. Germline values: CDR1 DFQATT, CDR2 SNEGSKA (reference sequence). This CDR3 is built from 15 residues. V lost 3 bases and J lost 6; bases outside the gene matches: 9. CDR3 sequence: CSAREGQGALREQYF. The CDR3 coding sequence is TGCAGTGCTAGGGAGGGACAGGGGGCGTTGCGCGAGCAGTACTTC.

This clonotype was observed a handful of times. The CDR3: CSARGQGRGSNQPQHF. The CDR3 nucleotides read TGCAGTGCTAGAGGGCAGGGGCGAGGTAGCAATCAGCCCCAGCATTTT. The chain employs TRBV20-1 and TRBJ1-5; TRBD1 might be the D (6 bases). The germline gives CDR1 DFQATT, CDR2 SNEGSKA (reference sequence). CDR3 length: 16 residues. V shed 1 base and J shed 0 bases, with 13 bases lying between them.

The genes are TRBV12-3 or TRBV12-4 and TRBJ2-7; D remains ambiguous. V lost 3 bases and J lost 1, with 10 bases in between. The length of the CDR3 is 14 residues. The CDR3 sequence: CASSFGTVSYEQYF. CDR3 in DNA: TGTGCCAGCAGTTTTGGTACGGTTTCCTACGAGCAGTACTTC.

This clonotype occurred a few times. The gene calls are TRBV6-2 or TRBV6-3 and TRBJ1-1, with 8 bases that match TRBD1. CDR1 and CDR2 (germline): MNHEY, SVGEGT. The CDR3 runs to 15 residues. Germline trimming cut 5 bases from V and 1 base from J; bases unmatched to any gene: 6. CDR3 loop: CASSNRQGSNTEAFF. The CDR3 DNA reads TGTGCCAGCAGTAACAGACAGGGGTCGAACACTGAAGCTTTCTTT.

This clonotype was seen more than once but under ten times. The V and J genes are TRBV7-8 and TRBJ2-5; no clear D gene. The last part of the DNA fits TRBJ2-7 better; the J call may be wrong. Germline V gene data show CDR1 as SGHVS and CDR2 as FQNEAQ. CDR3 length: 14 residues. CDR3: CASSLVDGVNEQYF. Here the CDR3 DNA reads TGTGCCAGCAGCTTAGTTGATGGAGTAAACGAGCAGTACTTC.

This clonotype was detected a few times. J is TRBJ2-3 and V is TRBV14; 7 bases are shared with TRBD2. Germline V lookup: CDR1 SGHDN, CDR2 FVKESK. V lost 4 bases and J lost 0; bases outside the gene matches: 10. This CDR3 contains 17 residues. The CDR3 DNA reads TGTGCCAGCAGCCCTCTAGGGCTAGCGGATAGCACAGATACGCAGTATTTT. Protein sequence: CASSPLGLADSTDTQYF.

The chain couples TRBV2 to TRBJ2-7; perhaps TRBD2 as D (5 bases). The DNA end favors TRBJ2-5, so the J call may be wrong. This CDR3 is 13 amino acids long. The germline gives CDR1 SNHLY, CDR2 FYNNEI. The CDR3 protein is CASTPGRRETQYF. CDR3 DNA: TGTGCCAGCACACCGGGCAGGAGGGAGACCCAGTACTTC.

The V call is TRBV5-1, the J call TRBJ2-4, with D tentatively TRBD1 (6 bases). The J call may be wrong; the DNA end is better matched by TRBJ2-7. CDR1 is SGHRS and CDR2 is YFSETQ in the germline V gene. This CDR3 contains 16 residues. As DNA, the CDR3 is TGCGCCAGCAGCTTTATTCAGGGGTCCCCGATGGACGAGCAGTACTTC. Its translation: CASSFIQGSPMDEQYF.

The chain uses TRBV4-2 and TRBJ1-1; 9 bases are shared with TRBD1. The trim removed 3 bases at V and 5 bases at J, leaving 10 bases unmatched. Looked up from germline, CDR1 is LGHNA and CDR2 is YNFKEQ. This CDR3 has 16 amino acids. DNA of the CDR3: TGTGCCAGCAGCCACTCCACACAGGGGGCTGGTACTGAAGCTTTCTTT. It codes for CASSHSTQGAGTEAFF.

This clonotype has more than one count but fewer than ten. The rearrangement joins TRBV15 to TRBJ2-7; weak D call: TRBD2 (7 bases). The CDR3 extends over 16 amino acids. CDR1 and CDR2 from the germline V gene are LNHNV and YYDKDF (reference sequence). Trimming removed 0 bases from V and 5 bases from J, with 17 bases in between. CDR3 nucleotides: TGTGCCACCAGCAGAGATCTAGGGGGGGCCGTCCACGAGCAGTACTTC. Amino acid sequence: CATSRDLGGAVHEQYF.

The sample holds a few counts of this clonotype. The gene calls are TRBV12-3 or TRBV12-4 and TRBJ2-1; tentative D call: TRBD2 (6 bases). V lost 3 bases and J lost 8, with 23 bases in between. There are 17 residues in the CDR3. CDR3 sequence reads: CASSLGSGYTRRDEQFF. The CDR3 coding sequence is TGTGCCAGCAGTTTGGGCTCCGGCTACACAAGGAGGGATGAGCAGTTCTTC.

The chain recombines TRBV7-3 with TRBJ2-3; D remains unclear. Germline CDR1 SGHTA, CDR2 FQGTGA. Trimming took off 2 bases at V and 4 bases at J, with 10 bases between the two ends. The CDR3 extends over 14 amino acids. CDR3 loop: CASSLSPSPDTQYF. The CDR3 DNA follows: TGTGCCAGCAGCTTATCCCCGTCCCCAGATACGCAGTATTTT.

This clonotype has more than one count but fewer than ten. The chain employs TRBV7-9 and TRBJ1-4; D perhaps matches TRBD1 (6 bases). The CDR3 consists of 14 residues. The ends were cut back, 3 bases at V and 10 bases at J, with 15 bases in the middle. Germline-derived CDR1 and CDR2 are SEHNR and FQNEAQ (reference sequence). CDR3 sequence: CASSFWGARGKLFF. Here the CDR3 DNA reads TGTGCCAGCAGCTTTTGGGGGGCGCGAGGAAAACTGTTTTTT.

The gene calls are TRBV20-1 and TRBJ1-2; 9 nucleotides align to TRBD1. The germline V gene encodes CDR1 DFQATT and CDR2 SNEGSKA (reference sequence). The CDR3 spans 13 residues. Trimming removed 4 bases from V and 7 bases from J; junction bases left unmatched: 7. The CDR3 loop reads CSAKGTGTLGYTF. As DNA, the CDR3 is TGCAGTGCTAAAGGGACAGGGACTCTTGGCTACACCTTC.

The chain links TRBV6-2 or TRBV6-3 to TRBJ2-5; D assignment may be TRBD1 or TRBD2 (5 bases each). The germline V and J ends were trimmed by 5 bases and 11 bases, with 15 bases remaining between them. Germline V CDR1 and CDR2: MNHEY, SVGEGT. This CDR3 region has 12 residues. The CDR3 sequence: CASSRTPWEQYF. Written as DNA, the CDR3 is TGTGCCAGCAGTCGGACACCTTGGGAGCAGTACTTC.

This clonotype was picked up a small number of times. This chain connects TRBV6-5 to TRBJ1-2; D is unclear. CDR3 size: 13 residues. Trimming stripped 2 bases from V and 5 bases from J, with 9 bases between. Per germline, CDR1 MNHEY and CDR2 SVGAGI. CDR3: CASSYEDGYGYTF. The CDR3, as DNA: TGTGCCAGCAGTTACGAGGACGGGTATGGCTACACCTTC.

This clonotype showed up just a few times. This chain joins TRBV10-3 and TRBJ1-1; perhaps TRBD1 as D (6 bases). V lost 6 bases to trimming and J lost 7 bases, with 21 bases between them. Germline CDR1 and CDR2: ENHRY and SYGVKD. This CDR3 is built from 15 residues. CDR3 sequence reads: CAIRSNADTGIEAFF. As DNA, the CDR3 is TGTGCCATCAGGTCGAATGCTGACACAGGGATTGAAGCTTTCTTT.

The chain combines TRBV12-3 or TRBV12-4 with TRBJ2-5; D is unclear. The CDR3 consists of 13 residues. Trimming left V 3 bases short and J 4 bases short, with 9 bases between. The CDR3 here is CASSLNVGETQYF. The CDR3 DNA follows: TGTGCCAGCAGTTTGAACGTTGGAGAGACCCAGTACTTC.

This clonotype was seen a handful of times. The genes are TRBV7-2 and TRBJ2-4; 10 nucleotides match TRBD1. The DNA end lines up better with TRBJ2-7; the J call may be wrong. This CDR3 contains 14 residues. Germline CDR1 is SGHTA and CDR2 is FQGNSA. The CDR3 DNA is TGTGCCAGCAGCATAGGGACAGGGGAATACGAGCAGTACTTC. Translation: CASSIGTGEYEQYF.

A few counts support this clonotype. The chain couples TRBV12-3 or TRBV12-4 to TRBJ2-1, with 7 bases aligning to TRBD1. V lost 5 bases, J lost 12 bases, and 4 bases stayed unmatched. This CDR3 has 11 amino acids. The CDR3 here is CASSRRQGQFF. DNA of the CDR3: TGTGCCAGCAGTCGCCGACAGGGGCAGTTCTTC.